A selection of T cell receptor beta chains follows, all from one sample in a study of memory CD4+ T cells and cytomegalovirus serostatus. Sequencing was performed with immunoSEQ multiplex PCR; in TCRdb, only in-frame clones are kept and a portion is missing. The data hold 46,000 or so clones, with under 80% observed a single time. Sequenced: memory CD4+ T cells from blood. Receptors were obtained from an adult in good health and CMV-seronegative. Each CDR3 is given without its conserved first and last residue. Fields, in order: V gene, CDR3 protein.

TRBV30	AWRGRGREQY
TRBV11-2	ASSLDRGYTSTDTQY
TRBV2	ASSGQGPSYEQY
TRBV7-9	ASVRTDTQY
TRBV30	AAIQGFNEQY
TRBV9	ASSVWDSPTDTQY
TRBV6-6	ASQFSYGYT
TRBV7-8	ASSFRGYNEQF
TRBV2	ASSEGKGGQPQH
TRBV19	ASSIGGQSNQPQH
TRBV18	ASSDLGTTQF
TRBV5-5	ASSLGTLNTEAF
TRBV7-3	ASSRGGVGQTNTGELF
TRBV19	ASSIVPTNEKLF
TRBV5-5	ASSPWDSNQPQH
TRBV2	ASRTFGQETQY
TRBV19	ASSRAGQETQY
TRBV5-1	ASSLATSRADYGYT
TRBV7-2	ASSRDIRTYEQY
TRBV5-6	ASSLVAQGTEAF
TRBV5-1	ASSLSLDTDTQY
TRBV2	ASSVQGNTEAF
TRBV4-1	ASSQGLAGPYEQY
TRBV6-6	ASSWTPAEAF
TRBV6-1	ASSGYRVNQPQH
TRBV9	ASSVSAGGRTDTQY
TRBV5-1	ASSLEGVSLH
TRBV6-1	ASSREGAGNEKLF
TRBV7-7	ASSLGLAGGDNEQF
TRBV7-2	ASSLVGSHNEQF
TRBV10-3	AIRHGGARGNTEAF
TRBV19	ASSTNRGPQPQH
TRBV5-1	ASSGPGLSNQPQH
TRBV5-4	ASSLGQGGTEQY
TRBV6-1	ASSEPPNYGYT
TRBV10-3	AISEGLAGGPDTQY
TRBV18	ASSRSQGLGDTEAF
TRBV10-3	AVRAGASTGELF
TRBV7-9	ASSFRSGAYEQY
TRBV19	ASSIEWSNSPLH
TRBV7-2	ASSLVGTSGTYQETQY
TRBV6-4	ASSGTSGGYTQY
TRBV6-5	ASTSPLAKNIQY
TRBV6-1	ASRTPGQGAGGAF
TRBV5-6	ASSLVGGVGQPQH
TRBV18	ASSPPGGRGYT
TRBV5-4	ASSLGTPGTGTTEAF
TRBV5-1	ASSSRDITDTQY
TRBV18	ASSPTGLAGNTGELF
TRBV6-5	ASRSAGGAFGYT
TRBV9	ASSDTGSSGNTIY
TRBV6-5	ASSYVGPGEAF
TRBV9	ASTPKDWVANYGYT
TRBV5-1	ASSLAGPPTGELF
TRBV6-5	ASSEAERYT
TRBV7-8	ASSTTGGINQPQH
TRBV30	AWTALARANTGELF
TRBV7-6	ASSLGEVNTEAF
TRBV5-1	ASSLGQGGYGYT